Here is one TCR beta chain with its context. What it binds is not known. CDR1 SGHTA and CDR2 FQGNSA come from the germline V gene. The CDR3 runs to 12 residues. V shed 3 bases and J shed 5 bases, with 7 bases lying between them. This sample was taken from a study of T cell repertoires in cytomegalovirus infection. The overall study: HLA-C-restricted CMV epitopes, recently identified, and well-studied HLA-B-restricted ones were used by the study. A matching HLA type, together with CMV infection, was signaled by public TCR beta signatures.

MiXCR, run by TCRdb on the reads, gives a single entry per CDR3 protein. Here the sample spans about 700,000 distinct CDR3 sequences, 30% to 35% being singletons. Study results and caveats: HLA-C-restricted CMV-specific TCR beta clonotypes were dominant in the ex vivo response. There were carriers of CMV plus the relevant HLA, and cumulative public TCR beta family frequency identified them.

The chain uses TRBV7-2 and TRBJ2-5, with D hard to call. The TCR originated in a human donor in good health (CMV status not recorded). Some clones in this sample may be carry-over from other donors' samples. Sequences were derived from cultured PBMCs, sampled from culture after CMV antigen stimulation. CDR3 region: CASSLWMETQYF. For the CDR3, the DNA is TGTGCCAGCAGCTTGTGGATGGAGACCCAGTACTTC.